Listed below are T cell receptor beta chains from one sample, sequenced in a study of T cell responses to AZD1222 COVID-19 vaccine. Libraries were prepared by immunoSEQ multiplex PCR; TCRdb keeps only in-frame clonotypes and omits some of them. The table records fewer than 130,000 clones, approximately 92% of them present only once. The specimen was peripheral blood, collected 28 days after the second AZD1222 dose. The receptors stem from an adult who received the AZD1222 COVID-19 vaccine. Both conserved end residues are part of each CDR3. D genes are given only for firm matches. The size of a clone is reported for some rows only, either as once, few or many, or as a class for expanded clones.

d_gene	v_gene	j_gene	abundance	CDR3nt	CDR3aa
TRBD1	TRBV27	TRBJ1-2	.	TGTGCCAGCCTCAGGTCAGGGGACAGGGTGTATGGCTACACCTTC	CASLRSGDRVYGYTF
TRBD1	TRBV5-1	TRBJ1-4	once	TGCGCCAGCAGGTCCCCCCTTGACAGGGGGCGTGAAAAACTGTTTTTT	CASRSPLDRGREKLFF
TRBD1	TRBV10-2	TRBJ1-3	.	TGCGCCAGCAGGGCCCACGACAGGGGCGGAAACACCATATATTTT	CASRAHDRGGNTIYF
.	TRBV21-1	TRBJ1-1	.	TGTGCCAGCAGCAAACCGCTGTGCGGCGAGGTCCTGGGATCCATGAACACTGAAGCTTTCTTT	CASSKPLCGEVLGSMNTEAFF
TRBD1	TRBV7-9	TRBJ2-7	.	TGTGCCAGCAGCCGCCAGACAGGGCTAACCCACGAGCAGTACTTC	CASSRQTGLTHEQYF
TRBD1	TRBV6-6	TRBJ2-7	.	TGTGCCAGCAGTCGACAGGGAAGCTCCTACGAGCAGTACTTC	CASSRQGSSYEQYF
.	TRBV12-3/TRBV12-4	TRBJ1-5	.	TGTGCCAGCAGTTTAGCGCTGGAGCCCCAGCATTTT	CASSLALEPQHF
TRBD1	TRBV4-3	TRBJ2-3	.	TGCGCCAGCAGCCAACAGACAGGGGAAAGCACAGATACGCAGTATTTT	CASSQQTGESTDTQYF
.	TRBV24-1	TRBJ1-1	once	TGTGCCACCAGTGATGGGGACGGGGGCGTTGAAGCTTTCTTT	CATSDGDGGVEAFF
.	TRBV10-1	TRBJ1-1	.	TGCGCCAGCAGTGAGGCTGGGTGGGCTGAAGCTTTCTTT	CASSEAGWAEAFF
.	TRBV6-1	TRBJ1-5	.	TGTGCCAGCAGTGAACAGACGGGTCAGCCCCAGCATTTT	CASSEQTGQPQHF
.	TRBV4-3	TRBJ1-5	.	TGCGCCAGCAGCCAAGCCGCGGGAAAGCCCCAGCATTTT	CASSQAAGKPQHF
TRBD1	TRBV3-1/TRBV3-2	TRBJ1-3	few	TGTGCCAGCAGCCCCAGGGGGTCCTCTGGAAACACCATATATTTT	CASSPRGSSGNTIYF
TRBD1	TRBV5-4	TRBJ2-7	.	TGTGCCAGCAGCCGGACAGGGCGCTACGAGCAGTACTTC	CASSRTGRYEQYF
TRBD1	TRBV6-2/TRBV6-3	TRBJ1-5	.	TGTGCCAGCAGCACACAGGGGGCGCTGGATCAGCCCCAGCATTTT	CASSTQGALDQPQHF
TRBD1	TRBV10-3	TRBJ1-5	once	TGTGCCATCAGCGACAGGGGAGGCAATCAGCCCCAGCATTTT	CAISDRGGNQPQHF
.	TRBV5-1	TRBJ2-1	.	TGCGCCAGCAGCACCAGAAACAATGAGCAGTTCTTC	CASSTRNNEQFF
TRBD1	TRBV9	TRBJ1-1	.	TGTGCCAGCAGCTTCAGGACAGGGTCTGAAGCTTTCTTT	CASSFRTGSEAFF
.	TRBV18	TRBJ2-6	.	TGTGCCAGCTCCCTGGGCGGTGGCGGGGCCAACGTCCTGACTTTC	CASSLGGGGANVLTF
.	TRBV27	TRBJ1-5	.	TGTGCCAGCAGCCTCCAAGGGGGGGATCAGCCCCAGCATTTT	CASSLQGGDQPQHF
TRBD2	TRBV5-5	TRBJ2-7	.	TGTGCCAGCAGCGCCAACGCAGGACTAGCTACCTACGAGCAGTACTTC	CASSANAGLATYEQYF
.	TRBV21-1	TRBJ1-3	.	TGTGCCAGCAGCAAAGTAACAGGCTCTTCGGATGGAAACACCATATATTTT	CASSKVTGSSDGNTIYF
TRBD2	TRBV13	TRBJ2-5	.	TGTGCCAGCACCCGGGGGCTAGCGGGACAAGAGACCCAGTACTTC	CASTRGLAGQETQYF
.	TRBV21-1	TRBJ2-2	.	TGTGCCAGGGTCTCACGGTGGTTAGCGGGGGTCGACACCGGGGAGCTGTTTTTT	CARVSRWLAGVDTGELFF
TRBD1	TRBV15	TRBJ2-1	.	TGTGCCACCAGCGTCGGACAGGGAAGGAGCCTTGAGCAGTTCTTC	CATSVGQGRSLEQFF
.	TRBV18	TRBJ2-7	.	TGTGCCAGCTCACCGGTAGGGGGATACGAGCAGTACTTC	CASSPVGGYEQYF
.	TRBV19	TRBJ1-2	few	TGTGCCAGTAGTATAAACGCTAACTATGGCTACACCTTC	CASSINANYGYTF
.	TRBV28	TRBJ1-1	.	TGTGCCACCGGGGGGGATAGGAGTTCCAACACTGAAGCTTTCTTT	CATGGDRSSNTEAFF
.	TRBV19	TRBJ2-7	.	.	CASSTSGYEQYF